Below are 15 T cell receptor beta chains sequenced from a single sample in a study of shared clonotypes between healthy human individuals. The data were produced by immunoSEQ multiplex PCR, yet TCRdb's version contains in-frame clones alone and is incomplete. The sample shows some 980,000 clones, over 60% of them seen only once. The specimen was memory CD4+ T cells sorted from blood. Subset defined: CD45RA-negative fraction. The receptor set was obtained from a man younger than 35 in good health.

V is TRBV29-1 and J is TRBJ2-1; a possible D gene is TRBD1 (6 bases). Trimming stripped 3 bases from V and 2 bases from J, with 8 bases between. CDR3 length: 13 amino acids. Germline V gene lookup returns CDR1 SQVTM and CDR2 ANQGSEA. Here the CDR3 reads CSVDTGPYNEQFF. As DNA, the CDR3 is TGCAGCGTTGACACAGGGCCCTACAATGAGCAGTTCTTC.

There are a few counts of this clone. The chain recombines TRBV19 with TRBJ1-1, with a possible D match to TRBD1 (5 bases). V was shortened by 3 bases and J by 10 bases, with 12 bases between the two germline ends. The CDR3 consists of 12 residues. Germline assignment: CDR1 LNHDA and CDR2 SQIVND (reference sequence). This CDR3 is CASSIVSGRAFF. The CDR3 region has the DNA TGTGCCAGTAGTATCGTCTCAGGGCGAGCTTTCTTT.

The gene calls are TRBV11-2 and TRBJ1-6, with D perhaps matching TRBD1 (5 bases). V dropped 3 bases and J dropped 7 bases, with 10 bases sitting between them. Germline V gene data show CDR1 as SGHAT and CDR2 as FQNNGV. This CDR3 is built from 14 residues. Here the CDR3 reads CASSFEAGNSPLHF. CDR3 sequence (DNA): TGTGCCAGCAGCTTTGAGGCAGGGAATTCACCCCTCCACTTT.

J is TRBJ2-3 and V is TRBV29-1; perhaps TRBD1 as D (5 bases). Germline assignment: CDR1 SQVTM and CDR2 ANQGSEA. The CDR3 runs 13 residues. V was pared by 3 bases and J by 3 bases, with 10 bases between. The CDR3 here is CSVDRGRTDTQYF. The CDR3, as DNA: TGCAGCGTTGATAGGGGAAGGACAGATACGCAGTATTTT.

On this clone: The sample holds other DNA sequences that translate to the same CDR3. The rearrangement uses TRBV5-8 and TRBJ1-4, with 7 bases that match TRBD1. CDR3 size: 15 residues. Per the germline V gene, CDR1 is SGHTS and CDR2 is YDEGEE. J was trimmed by 0 bases and V by 1 base; bases with no gene match: 0. CDR3 coding DNA: TGTGCCAGCAGCTTGCAGGGGGCAACTAATGAAAAACTGTTTTTT. It specifies CASSLQGATNEKLFF.

The chain combines TRBV6-1 with TRBJ2-2; D is unclear. Germline-derived CDR1 and CDR2 are MNHNS and SASEGT. The CDR3 sequence is 14 residues long. V was pared by 4 bases and J by 3 bases, with 9 bases between. The CDR3 region has the DNA TGTGCCAGCAGTGTGACGGAGTACACCGGGGAGCTGTTTTTT. It yields the protein CASSVTEYTGELFF.

The V call is TRBV6-5, the J call TRBJ2-3; D remains unclear. Germline assignment: CDR1 MNHEY and CDR2 SVGAGI. The V end lost 0 bases, the J end lost 2 bases, and 9 bases lay between the germline ends. The CDR3 runs 15 residues. This CDR3 reads CASSYSGANTDTQYF. The CDR3 nucleotides read TGTGCCAGCAGTTACTCGGGCGCCAACACAGATACGCAGTATTTT.

V usage is TRBV2 and J usage is TRBJ2-7, with D perhaps matching TRBD2 (6 bases). Germline V gene data show CDR1 as SNHLY and CDR2 as FYNNEI. Trimming left V 3 bases short and J 7 bases short, with 16 bases between. The CDR3 sequence is 14 residues long. The DNA of the CDR3 is TGTGCCAGCAGTGACCTGGCCTCGGCGGGAGAGCAGTACTTC. Residues: CASSDLASAGEQYF.

In its sample, this clone was seen a few times. V is TRBV7-9 and J is TRBJ1-1, with unresolved D. There are 14 residues in the CDR3. Germline CDR1 reads SEHNR; CDR2 reads FQNEAQ (reference sequence). V was cut by 1 base and J by 5 bases, with 11 bases left in between. Here the CDR3 reads CASSLVGDQTEAFF. CDR3 sequence (DNA): TGTGCCAGCAGCTTAGTTGGGGATCAGACTGAAGCTTTCTTT.

This clone was recorded at least ten times. V gene TRBV11-3 combines with J gene TRBJ2-7; tentatively, D is TRBD2 (6 bases). Germline V gives CDR1 SGHNT, CDR2 YENEEA. V lost 8 bases and J lost 3, with 26 bases in between. The CDR3 extends over 17 amino acids. CDR3 sequence reads: CASGLEGTRDLVYEQYF. The DNA for the CDR3 is TGTGCCAGCGGATTGGAGGGGACGCGGGACCTGGTCTACGAGCAGTACTTC.

The rearrangement uses TRBV23-1 and TRBJ1-6, with TRBD1 as a possible D gene (5 bases). TRBV23-1 is an ORF; its function is uncertain. V gave up 0 bases and J gave up 0 bases, with 15 bases separating them. The CDR3 loop spans 19 amino acids. The DNA of the CDR3 is TGCGCCAGCAGTCAATCGAGGGACGGTCCGAGCTCCTATAATTCACCCCTCCACTTT. Translated, it gives CASSQSRDGPSSYNSPLHF.

This clone was counted a few times. V is TRBV28 and J is TRBJ1-1, with TRBD1 as a possible D gene (5 bases). From germline, CDR1 is MDHEN and CDR2 SYDVKM. V was cut by 5 bases and J by 8 bases, with 12 bases left in between. The CDR3 totals 12 residues. CDR3 loop: CASSPNRQEAFF. In DNA form, the CDR3 reads TGTGCCAGCAGTCCTAATCGACAGGAAGCTTTCTTT.

Note on this clone: The same CDR3 can be traced to other DNA sequences in this sample. The CDR3 sequence is CASRLAGGPYNEQFF. The CDR3 coding sequence is TGTGCCAGCAGACTTGCGGGGGGTCCCTACAATGAGCAGTTCTTC. The chain carries TRBV6-5 and TRBJ2-1; 8 bases line up with TRBD2. This CDR3 has 15 residues. Per the germline V gene, CDR1 is MNHEY and CDR2 is SVGAGI. J was trimmed by 2 bases and V by 6 bases; bases with no gene match: 6.

This clone showed up just once. The chain couples TRBV18 to TRBJ1-4, with 8 nucleotides matching TRBD1. The germline V gene encodes CDR1 KGHSH and CDR2 LQKENI. The CDR3 is 16 amino acids. With V trimmed by 3 bases and J by 8 bases, 11 bases remained unmatched. CDR3: CASSPYDRGGGEKLFF. The CDR3 DNA reads TGTGCCAGCTCACCGTACGACAGGGGAGGAGGCGAAAAACTGTTTTTT.

The rearrangement links TRBV9 to TRBJ2-5; TRBD2 matches 11 bases. V lost 4 bases to trimming and J lost 2 bases; unmatched junction nucleotides: 7. The CDR3 spans 16 residues. Germline V gene lookup returns CDR1 SGDLS and CDR2 YYNGEE. The CDR3 sequence is CASSLGTSGPQETQYF. The CDR3 nucleotides are TGTGCCAGCAGCCTCGGGACTAGCGGACCGCAAGAGACCCAGTACTTC. The full variable domain, in which reference TRBV9 and TRBJ2-5 provide the parts outside the CDR3, is DSGVTQTPKHLITATGQRVTLRCSPRSGDLSVYWYQQSLDQGLQFLIQYYNGEERAKGNILERFSAQQFPDLHSELNLSSLELGDSALYFCASSLGTSGPQETQYFGPGTRLLVL.